This T cell receptor (beta chain) was retrieved from a study of post-analysis software for immune sequencing data. V gave up 5 bases and J gave up 1 base, with 1 base separating them. The CDR3 runs 10 residues. CDR1 and CDR2 from the germline V gene are SQVTM and ANQGSEA. Study conclusions and caveats: There was significantly lower normalized Chao1 diversity in multiple sclerosis patients than in controls. The study found TRBV5-6, TRBV5-1 and TRBV20-1 among about five TRBV segments more frequent in patients than controls.

Carried by the TCR beta cDNA libraries were unique molecular identifiers. TCRdb redid the calling of the PCR reads with MiXCR, one entry per CDR3 protein. This sample yields around 700,000 distinct CDR3 sequences, of which 55% to 60% are seen a single time; approximately 10% belongs to the top ten. This clonotype was seen many times. The antigen remains unidentified. The specimen sequenced was blood. V is TRBV29-1 and J is TRBJ2-3; D is undetermined. This clonotype originated in a girl aged 2 to 10 with multiple sclerosis. The CDR3, as DNA: TGCAGCGTTCGCACAGATACGCAGTATTTT. Its translation: CSVRTDTQYF.